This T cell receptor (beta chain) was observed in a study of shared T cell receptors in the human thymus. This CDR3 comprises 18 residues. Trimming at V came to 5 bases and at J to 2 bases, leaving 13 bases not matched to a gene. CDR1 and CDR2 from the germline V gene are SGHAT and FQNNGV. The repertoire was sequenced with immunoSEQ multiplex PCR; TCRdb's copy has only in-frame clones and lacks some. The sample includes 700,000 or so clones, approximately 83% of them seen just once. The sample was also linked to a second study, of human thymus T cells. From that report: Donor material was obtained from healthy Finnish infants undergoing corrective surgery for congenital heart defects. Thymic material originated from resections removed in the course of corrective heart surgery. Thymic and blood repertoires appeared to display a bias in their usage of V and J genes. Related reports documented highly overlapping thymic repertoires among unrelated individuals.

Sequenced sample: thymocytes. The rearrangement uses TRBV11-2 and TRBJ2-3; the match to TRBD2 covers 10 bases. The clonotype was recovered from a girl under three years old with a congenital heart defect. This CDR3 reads CASSTGISSGGNTDTQYF. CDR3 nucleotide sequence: TGTGCCAGCAGCACTGGTATTTCTAGCGGGGGAAACACAGATACGCAGTATTTT.